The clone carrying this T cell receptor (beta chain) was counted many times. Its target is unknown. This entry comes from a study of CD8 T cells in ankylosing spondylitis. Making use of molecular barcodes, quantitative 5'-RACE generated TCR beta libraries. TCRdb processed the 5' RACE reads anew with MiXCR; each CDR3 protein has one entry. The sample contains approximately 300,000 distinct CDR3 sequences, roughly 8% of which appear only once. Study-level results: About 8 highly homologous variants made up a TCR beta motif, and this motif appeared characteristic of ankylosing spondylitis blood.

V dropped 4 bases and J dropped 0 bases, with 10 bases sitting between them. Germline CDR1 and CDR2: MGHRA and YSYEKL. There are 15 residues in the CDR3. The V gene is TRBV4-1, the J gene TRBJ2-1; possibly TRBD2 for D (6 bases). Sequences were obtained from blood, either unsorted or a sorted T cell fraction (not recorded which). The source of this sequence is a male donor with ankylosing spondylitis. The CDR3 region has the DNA TGCGCCAGCAGCCCCAACGGGGGCTCCTACAATGAGCAGTTCTTC. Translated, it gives CASSPNGGSYNEQFF.